This T cell receptor beta chain was profiled in a study of CD8 T cells in ankylosing spondylitis. Germline V gives CDR1 MNHEY, CDR2 SMNVEV (reference sequence). The junction had 6 bases not matched to a gene; V was cut back by 4 bases and J by 5 bases. This CDR3 is 15 amino acids long. TCRdb reprocessed the 5' RACE reads via MiXCR and lists one record per CDR3 protein. The sample lists approximately 200,000 distinct CDR3 sequences; roughly 13% were seen once. This clonotype was observed at least ten times. The gene calls are TRBV27 and TRBJ2-1; 9 bases map to TRBD1. This TCR came from a male donor with ankylosing spondylitis or in good health (not recorded which). The source material was blood, either unsorted or a sorted T cell fraction (not recorded which). CDR3 protein: CASSSPGTGNNEQFF. For the CDR3, the DNA is TGTGCCAGCAGTTCCCCCGGGACAGGGAACAATGAGCAGTTCTTC.